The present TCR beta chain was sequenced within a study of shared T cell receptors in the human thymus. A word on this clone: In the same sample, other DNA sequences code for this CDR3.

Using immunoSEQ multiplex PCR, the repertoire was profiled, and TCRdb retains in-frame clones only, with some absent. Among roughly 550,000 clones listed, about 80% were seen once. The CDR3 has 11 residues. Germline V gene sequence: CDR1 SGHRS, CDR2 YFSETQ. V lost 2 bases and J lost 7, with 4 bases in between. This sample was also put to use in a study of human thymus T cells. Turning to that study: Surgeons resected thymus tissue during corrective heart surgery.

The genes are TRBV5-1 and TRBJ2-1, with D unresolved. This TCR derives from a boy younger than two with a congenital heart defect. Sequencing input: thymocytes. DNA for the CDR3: TGCGCCAGCAGCTTTAGAAATGAGCAGTTCTTC. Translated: CASSFRNEQFF. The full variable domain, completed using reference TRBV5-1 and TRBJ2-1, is KAGVTQTPRYLIKTRGQQVTLSCSPISGHRSVSWYQQTPGQGLQFLFEYFSETQRNKGNFPGRFSGRQFSNSRSEMNVSTLELGDSALYLCASSFRNEQFFGPGTRLTVL.